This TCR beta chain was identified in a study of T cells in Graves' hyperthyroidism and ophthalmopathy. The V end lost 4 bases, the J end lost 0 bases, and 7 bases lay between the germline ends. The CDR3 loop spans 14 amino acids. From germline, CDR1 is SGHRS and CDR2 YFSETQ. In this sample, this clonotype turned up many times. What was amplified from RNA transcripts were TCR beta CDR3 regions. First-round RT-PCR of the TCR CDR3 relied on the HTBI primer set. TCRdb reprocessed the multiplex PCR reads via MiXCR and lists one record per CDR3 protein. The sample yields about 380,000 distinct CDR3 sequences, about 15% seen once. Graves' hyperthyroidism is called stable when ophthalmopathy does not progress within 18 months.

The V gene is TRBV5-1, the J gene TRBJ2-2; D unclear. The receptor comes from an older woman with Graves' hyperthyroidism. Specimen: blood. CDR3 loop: CASSARSNTGELFF. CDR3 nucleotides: TGCGCCAGCAGCGCGAGATCGAACACCGGGGAGCTGTTTTTT.